This T cell receptor (beta chain) was captured by sequencing in a study of metastatic and nonmetastatic thyroid tumors. Study context: Repertoire data that came from the blood and tumor or nodule tissue of malignant and benign thyroid patients were compared. Study results and limitations: Reported TCR beta diversity, measured in blood and tumor, was significantly higher for malignant thyroid tumors than for benign nodules.

Treatment of any kind had been given to no patient before thyroid surgery. Original handling: CDR3 differences across clinicopathological groups were used to build a distant-metastasis classifier for papillary thyroid cancer. TCRdb called clones again from the PCR reads with MiXCR. TCRdb's processing, not the authors', yielded these V and J calls. The sample carries about 17,000 clones, roughly 22% recorded once. In its sample, this clone was seen a few times. The antigen is unknown. Germline V lookup: CDR1 MNHEY, CDR2 SVGEGT. CDR3 length: 18 amino acids. After removal of 10 bases from V and 7 bases from J, the junction contained 25 bases not matched to a gene.

This chain joins TRBV6-2 or TRBV6-3 and TRBJ2-5, with 9 bases that match TRBD1. The sequencing sample was made of adjacent normal tissue. The receptor was derived from a female donor with papillary thyroid cancer or a benign thyroid nodule (not recorded which). Some clones in this sample may be carry-over from other donors' samples. The CDR3 is CATKPGQGRPQPGWTQYF. CDR3 sequence (DNA): TGTGCCACTAAACCGGGACAGGGACGTCCACAACCGGGTTGGACCCAGTACTTC.